The present T cell receptor beta chain was sequenced within a study of CD8+ T cells in alopecia areata. For the study at large: Percent affected scalp area, the SALT score, rated treated patients' severity.

Treatment specified: oral pan-JAK inhibitor, 5-10 mg twice daily. Lesional scalp punch biopsies and peripheral blood were collected from alopecia areata patients. Study findings and constraints: Affected lesional scalp, above all in alopecia totalis/universalis, was more clonal than normal scalp. Throughout tofacitinib, many expanded lesional clones continued to persist in scalp and blood.

Extracted RNA was reverse transcribed into cDNA, the sequencing template. The protocol was immunoSEQ multiplex PCR, while the TCRdb copy is restricted to in-frame clones and leaves out a portion. This sample has roughly 200,000 clones, with 53% found just once. On this clone itself: Its antigen is unidentified.

This TCR derives from a human donor with alopecia areata. The sequences come from CD8+ T cells sorted from blood, collected at week 24, from a patient treated with tofacitinib.

In nucleotides, the CDR3 is TGTGCCAGCAGTGATCTTTCCGTATACAATGAGCAGTTCTTC. Protein sequence: CASSDLSVYNEQFF. The V and J genes are TRBV2 and TRBJ2-1, with no clear D. Germline CDR1 and CDR2: SNHLY and FYNNEI. The CDR3 contains 14 residues. Trimming shortened V by 3 bases and J by 4 bases, and 10 bases separated the two germline ends.